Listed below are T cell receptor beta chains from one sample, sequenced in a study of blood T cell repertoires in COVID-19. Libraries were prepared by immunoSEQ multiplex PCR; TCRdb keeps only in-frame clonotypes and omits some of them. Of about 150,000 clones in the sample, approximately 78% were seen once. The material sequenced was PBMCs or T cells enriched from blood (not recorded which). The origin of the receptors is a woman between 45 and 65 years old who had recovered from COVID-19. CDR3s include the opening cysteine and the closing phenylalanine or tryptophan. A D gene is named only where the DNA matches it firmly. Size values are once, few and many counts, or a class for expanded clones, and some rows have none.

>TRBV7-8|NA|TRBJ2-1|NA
TGTGCCAGCACCCCTGCGGGGCTTTCCTACAATGAGCAGTTCTTC
CASTPAGLSYNEQFF
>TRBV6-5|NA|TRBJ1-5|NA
TGTGCCAGCAGTTTCGCGGGTCAGGGGAATCAGCCCCAGCATTTT
CASSFAGQGNQPQHF
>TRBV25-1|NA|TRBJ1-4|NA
TGTGCCAGCAGTGCGAACATAATATCACAGATTAGTGAAAAACTGTTTTTT
CASSANIISQISEKLFF
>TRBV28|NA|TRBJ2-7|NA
TGTGCCAGCAGTCTATCCCCCGGGGGCAGGGGGTCCTACGAGCAGTACTTC
CASSLSPGGRGSYEQYF
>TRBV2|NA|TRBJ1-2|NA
TGTGCCAGCAGTGAGGGCGGGGGTATCGTCGGCTACACCTTC
CASSEGGGIVGYTF
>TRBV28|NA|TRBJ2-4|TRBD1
TGTGCCAGCAGTTGGAACAGGGGTAGTTCGTACTTC
CASSWNRGSSYF
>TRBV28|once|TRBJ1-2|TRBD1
TGTGCCAGCAACCGGGGACAGGGAGGCTACACCTTC
CASNRGQGGYTF
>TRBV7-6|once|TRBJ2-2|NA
TGTGCCAGCAGCCAGGGCCTCCTAGGGGACACCGGGGAGCTGTTTTTT
CASSQGLLGDTGELFF
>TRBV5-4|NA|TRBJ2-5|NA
TGTGCCAGCAGCACGGGGGGCGACCTAGTCCAAGAGACCCAGTACTTC
CASSTGGDLVQETQYF
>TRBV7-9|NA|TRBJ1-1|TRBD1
TGTGCCAGCAGCCCAGGGGACAGGGGTTTTATGAACACTGAAGCTTTCTTT
CASSPGDRGFMNTEAFF
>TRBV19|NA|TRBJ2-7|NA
TGTGCCAGTAGTACGACCGCTAGCTCCTACGAGCAGTACTTC
CASSTTASSYEQYF
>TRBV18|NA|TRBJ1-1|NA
TGTGCCAGCTCACCGGCTTTCATGAACACTGAAGCTTTCTTT
CASSPAFMNTEAFF
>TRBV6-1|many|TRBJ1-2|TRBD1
TGTGCCAGCAGTGAGCCCGGACAGGGTCTCTATGGCTACACCTTC
CASSEPGQGLYGYTF
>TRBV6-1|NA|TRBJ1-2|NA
TGTGCCAGCAGTGAGCACGGGGATAGGGAAGGCTACACCTTC
CASSEHGDREGYTF
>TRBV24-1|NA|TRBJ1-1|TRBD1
TGTGCCACCAGTGAGGGGACAGGAGTATTCGGAGCTTTCTTT
CATSEGTGVFGAFF
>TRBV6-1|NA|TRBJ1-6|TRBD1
TGTGCCAGCAGTGAGACAGGGGGCGGTTCACCCCTCCACTTT
CASSETGGGSPLHF
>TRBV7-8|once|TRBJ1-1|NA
TGTGCCAGCAGCTTTTCGGGGACTGAAGCTTTCTTT
CASSFSGTEAFF
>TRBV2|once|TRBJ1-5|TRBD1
TGTGCCAGCAGTTACAGGGGGCCGGAGAGCAATCAGCCCCAGCATTTT
CASSYRGPESNQPQHF
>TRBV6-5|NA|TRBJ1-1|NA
TGTGCCAGCAGTTACACAGCCACAAACACTGAAGCTTTCTTT
CASSYTATNTEAFF
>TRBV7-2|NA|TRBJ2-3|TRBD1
TGTGCCAGCAGCTTAAGACAGGGCCCAGATACGCAGTATTTT
CASSLRQGPDTQYF
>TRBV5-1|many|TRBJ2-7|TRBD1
TGCGCCAGCCGAGACAGGGCGGGCAACTACGAGCAGTACTTC
CASRDRAGNYEQYF
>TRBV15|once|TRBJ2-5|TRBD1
TGTGCCACCAGCGCCCCCCTGGGACAGGGTTTAGAGACCCAGTACTTC
CATSAPLGQGLETQYF
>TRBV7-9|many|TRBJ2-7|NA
TGTGCCAGCAGCCTAAGCGGACAGCCCTACGAGCAGTACTTC
CASSLSGQPYEQYF
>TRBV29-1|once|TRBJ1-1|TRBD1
TGCAGCGAGTCACCAACAGGGGTGTTCACTGAAGCTTTCTTT
CSESPTGVFTEAFF
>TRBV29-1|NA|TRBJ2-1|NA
TGCAGCGTTGTAGGCGGGGACAGCACCTCTTACAATGAGCAGTTCTTC
CSVVGGDSTSYNEQFF
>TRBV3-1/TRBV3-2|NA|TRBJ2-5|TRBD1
TGTGCCAGCAGCCAAGCTGGACAGGGGGGTGAGGCCCAGTACTTC
CASSQAGQGGEAQYF
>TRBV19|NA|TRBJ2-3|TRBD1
TGTGCCAGTAGTATATCCGACAGGGTGGAAGATACGCAGTATTTT
CASSISDRVEDTQYF
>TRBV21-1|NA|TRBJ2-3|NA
TGTGCCAGCAGCAGCGGGGGGGCCGGTGTGGTCCCTAGCACAGATACGCAGTATTTT
CASSSGGAGVVPSTDTQYF
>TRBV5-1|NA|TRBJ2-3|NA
TGCGCCAGCAGCTTGGCAGGACAGCCCACAGATACGCAGTATTTT
CASSLAGQPTDTQYF
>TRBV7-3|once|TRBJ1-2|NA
TGTGCCAGCAGCTTATCAGCAGGGGAAGTAGGTGGCTACACCTTC
CASSLSAGEVGGYTF
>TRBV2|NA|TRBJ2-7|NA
TGTGCCAGCGGTACCCACGACAGGTTATCCTACGAGCAGTACTTC
CASGTHDRLSYEQYF
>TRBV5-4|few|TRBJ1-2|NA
TGTGCCAGCAGCTCCGAGCGCGGGAGCTATGGCTACACCTTC
CASSSERGSYGYTF
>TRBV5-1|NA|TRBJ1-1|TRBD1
TGCGCCAGCAGCGACACGGGACAGGGGACGAACACTGAAGCTTTCTTT
CASSDTGQGTNTEAFF
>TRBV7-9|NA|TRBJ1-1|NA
TGTGCCAGCAGCTTGGGCCAGGTGAACACTGAAGCTTTCTTT
CASSLGQVNTEAFF
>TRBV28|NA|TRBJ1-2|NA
TGTGCCAGCAGTTTGGCCCCCCCATTTGGCTACACCTTC
CASSLAPPFGYTF
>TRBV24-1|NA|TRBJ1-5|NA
TGTGCCACCAGTGCCGGGGGGCAGGGCAATCAGCCCCAGCATTTT
CATSAGGQGNQPQHF
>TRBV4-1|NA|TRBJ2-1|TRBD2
TGCGCCAGCAGCCCCTCCGTCCTAGCGGGGGGGCTATCCTACAATGAGCAGTTCTTC
CASSPSVLAGGLSYNEQFF
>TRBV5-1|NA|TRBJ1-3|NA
TGCGCCAGCAGCTTGAGCTTAACAGGCCCTGGAAACACCATATATTTT
CASSLSLTGPGNTIYF
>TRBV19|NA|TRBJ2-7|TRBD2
TGTGCCAGTAGTACTAGCGGGGGTACCTACGAGCAGTACTTC
CASSTSGGTYEQYF
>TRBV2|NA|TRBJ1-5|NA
TGTGCCAGCAGTGATGTCGGGATTTCCAATCAGCCCCAGCATTTT
CASSDVGISNQPQHF
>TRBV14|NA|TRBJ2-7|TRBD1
TGTGCCAGCAGCCAACTCGACAGGGGGTACGAGCAGTACTTC
CASSQLDRGYEQYF
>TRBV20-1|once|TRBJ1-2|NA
TGCAGTGCTAGACTGGGAGGGGGCTACACCTTC
CSARLGGGYTF
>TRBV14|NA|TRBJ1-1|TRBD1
TGTGCCAGCAGCCGGACAGGGCGAAACACTGAAGCTTTCTTT
CASSRTGRNTEAFF
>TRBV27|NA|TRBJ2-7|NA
TGTGCCAGCAGTCACCTAGGGCGACAGAGCGCCTACGAGCAGTACTTC
CASSHLGRQSAYEQYF
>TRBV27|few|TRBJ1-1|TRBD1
TGTGCCAGCAGTTTATACGGACAGGGAGGGTGGATGAACACTGAAGCTTTCTTT
CASSLYGQGGWMNTEAFF
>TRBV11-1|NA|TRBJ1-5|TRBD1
TGTGCCAGCAGCTCCGGGACAGGGGAGGGTGGCAAGCCCCAGCATTTT
CASSSGTGEGGKPQHF
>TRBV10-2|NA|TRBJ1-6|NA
TGCGCCACCCGGTTTGGGGGGGCTTTTAGCCCCTATAATTCACCCCTCCACTTT
CATRFGGAFSPYNSPLHF
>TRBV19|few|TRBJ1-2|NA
TGTGCCAGTACGGTCGGGAACGGCTATGGCTACACCTTC
CASTVGNGYGYTF
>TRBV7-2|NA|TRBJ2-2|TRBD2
TGTGCCAGCAGCTTAGTAGCGGGGCTTGCGAACACCGGGGAGCTGTTTTTT
CASSLVAGLANTGELFF
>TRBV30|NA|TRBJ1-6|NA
TGTGCCTGGGCTACGGGTCTTAAATCACCCCTCCACTTT
CAWATGLKSPLHF
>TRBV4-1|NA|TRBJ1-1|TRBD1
TGCGCCAGCAGCCCCGGGACAGGAGTGGGCATGAACACTGAAGCTTTCTTT
CASSPGTGVGMNTEAFF
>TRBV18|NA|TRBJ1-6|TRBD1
TGTGCCAGCTCACCAGGGACAGGAGGGAGGTCACCCCTCCACTTT
CASSPGTGGRSPLHF
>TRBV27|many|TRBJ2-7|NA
TGTGCCAGCAGTACCTACGGGGGACGCTACGAGCAGTACTTC
CASSTYGGRYEQYF
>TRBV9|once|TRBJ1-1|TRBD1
TGTGCCAGCAGCCCGACAGGGGTCGGAATGACTGAAGCTTTCTTT
CASSPTGVGMTEAFF
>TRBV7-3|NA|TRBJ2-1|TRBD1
TGTGCCAGCAGCTTAATGGGGACAGGGGATGAGCAGTTCTTC
CASSLMGTGDEQFF
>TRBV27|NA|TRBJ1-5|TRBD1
TGTGCCAGCAGTTCCGACAGGGGACAACAGCCCCAGCATTTT
CASSSDRGQQPQHF
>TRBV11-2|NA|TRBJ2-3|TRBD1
TGTGCCAGCAGCTCACTGGCGACAGGGCCCCTAAGCACAGATACGCAGTATTTT
CASSSLATGPLSTDTQYF